The sample holds one count of the clone carrying this T cell receptor (beta chain). As yet, its antigen is unknown. The data are from a study of T cell responses to AZD1222 COVID-19 vaccine. Study outcomes and limitations: Regions left unmutated in variants are reportedly the target of nearly half of spike-specific TCRs. None of the repertoires were sampled until the peak T cell response had passed.

Clones were sequenced by immunoSEQ multiplex PCR, and TCRdb holds only the in-frame ones, with some missing. The sample contains about 110,000 clones, around 92% of which appear only once. CDR1 and CDR2 from the germline V gene are MNHEY and SMNVEV (reference sequence). Trimming cost V 5 bases and J 5 bases; bases outside gene matches: 8. CDR3 length: 14 residues. The V call is TRBV27, the J call TRBJ2-5; TRBD1 agrees at 7 bases. The sequencing here drew on peripheral blood, taken on day 0 of AZD1222 vaccination. The TCR was taken from an adult in good health. The CDR3 spells CASSPRTGSETQYF. CDR3 in DNA: TGTGCCAGCAGTCCACGGACAGGCAGCGAGACCCAGTACTTC.